These 13 T cell receptor beta chains originate from one sample sequenced in a study of shared clonotypes between healthy human individuals. Clones were read by immunoSEQ multiplex PCR, and TCRdb kept only the in-frame ones, dropping some. There are nearly 600,000 clones in the sample; just under 97% occur only once, and roughly 0.1% lies in the top ten. Terminally differentiated effector memory CD45RA+ cells were excluded from the naive CD8 cells, which were CD45RO-negative and positively selected for CCR7. Sequenced material: naive CD8+ T cells sorted from blood. The receptors were gathered from a woman in her twenties or thirties in good health.

This clone appeared once. V and J are TRBV7-6 and TRBJ2-5, with TRBD2 identical over 9 bases. Judging by the DNA end, TRBJ2-7 fits better; the J call may be wrong. This CDR3 region has 14 residues. The V gene's germline CDR1 is SGHVS and CDR2 FNYEAQ. CDR3 region: CASSSSGSSYEQYF. The CDR3 nucleotides read TGTGCCAGCAGCAGTAGCGGGAGCTCCTACGAGCAGTACTTC.

This clone was counted a single time. The rearrangement joins TRBV15 to TRBJ2-5; unclear D gene. The V gene lost 1 base and the J gene lost 5 bases, with 14 bases spanning the gap. Germline V gives CDR1 LNHNV, CDR2 YYDKDF (reference sequence). This CDR3 contains 15 residues. CDR3 sequence (DNA): TGTGCCACCAGCAGAGTGGATCTAAAGGCGGAGACCCAGTACTTC. Translated: CATSRVDLKAETQYF.

The gene calls are TRBV27 and TRBJ2-7; TRBD2 matches 11 bases. The germline V gene encodes CDR1 MNHEY and CDR2 SMNVEV (reference sequence). J gave up 5 bases and V 5 bases, and 11 bases lay outside the gene matches. This CDR3 is 16 amino acids long. The CDR3 protein is CASSMISGRAYNEQYF. The CDR3 nucleotides read TGTGCCAGCAGTATGATTAGCGGGAGGGCTTACAACGAGCAGTACTTC.

CDR3 region: CASIRRGSTEAFF. The CDR3 nucleotides read TGTGCCAGCATCAGGAGAGGAAGCACTGAAGCTTTCTTT. This rearrangement joins TRBV2 to TRBJ1-1; D is uncertain. The V gene lost 7 bases and the J gene lost 4 bases, with 13 bases spanning the gap. There are 13 residues in the CDR3. Looked up from germline, CDR1 is SNHLY and CDR2 is FYNNEI. The entire variable domain, with the rest obtained from reference TRBV2 and TRBJ1-1, is as follows: EPEVTQTPSHQVTQMGQEVILRCVPISNHLYFYWYRQILGQKVEFLVSFYNNEISEKSEIFDDQFSVERPDGSNFTLKIRSTKLEDSAMYFCASIRRGSTEAFFGQGTRLTVV.

V and J are TRBV2 and TRBJ2-3, with unresolved D. Deletions cut 5 bases from V and 1 base from J, with 7 bases between. Germline lookup yields CDR1 SNHLY and CDR2 FYNNEI. This CDR3 has 13 residues. The CDR3, as DNA: TGTGCCAGCAGTTTCTTCGGCACAGATACGCAGTATTTT. It encodes CASSFFGTDTQYF.

The rearrangement uses TRBV11-2 and TRBJ2-2; D call uncertain. Germline V CDR1 and CDR2: SGHAT, FQNNGV. The ends were cut back, 5 bases at V and 0 bases at J, with 16 bases in the middle. The CDR3 runs 17 residues. This CDR3 reads CASSQPLALANTGELFF. The CDR3 DNA reads TGTGCCAGCAGCCAACCTCTTGCGCTCGCGAACACCGGGGAGCTGTTTTTT.

The chain joins TRBV19 to TRBJ2-7; 12 bases are shared with TRBD2. This CDR3 is 14 amino acids long. The V gene end was trimmed by 7 bases and the J gene end by 5 bases; junction bases not matched to a gene: 6. Per the germline V gene, CDR1 is LNHDA and CDR2 is SQIVND (reference sequence). The chain's CDR3 is CASTLAGGIDEQYF. Here the CDR3 DNA reads TGTGCCAGTACCCTAGCGGGAGGGATCGACGAGCAGTACTTC.

The chain has TRBV27 and TRBJ2-3; the D gene is possibly TRBD2 (5 bases). V lost 7 bases and J lost 0, with 14 bases in between. The CDR3 has 15 residues. Germline-derived CDR1 and CDR2 are MNHEY and SMNVEV (reference sequence). CDR3 coding DNA: TGTGCCAGCACCGAACTAGGGCGGAGCACAGATACGCAGTATTTT. Translated, it gives CASTELGRSTDTQYF.

Concerning this clone itself: The sample has other DNA sequences that encode this CDR3 too. V and J are TRBV27 and TRBJ2-7; D assignment may be TRBD1 or TRBD2 (7 bases each). V was clipped by 3 bases and J by 4 bases, with 13 bases between them. Germline V lookup: CDR1 MNHEY, CDR2 SMNVEV (reference sequence). The CDR3 has 14 residues. CDR3 in amino acids: CASSFFQGGYEQYF. CDR3 nucleotides: TGTGCCAGCAGTTTCTTTCAGGGGGGGTACGAGCAGTACTTC.

This chain uses TRBV28 with TRBJ2-7, with 7 bases identical to TRBD2. There are 14 residues in the CDR3. Germline V CDR1 and CDR2: MDHEN, SYDVKM. The V and J ends lost 5 bases and 4 bases, in that order; junction bases with no gene match: 8. The CDR3 protein is CASSPSGATYEQYF. CDR3 DNA: TGTGCCAGCAGTCCTAGCGGAGCCACTTACGAGCAGTACTTC.

The rearrangement links TRBV29-1 to TRBJ2-5, with D tentatively TRBD1 (6 bases). The J call may be incorrect, as the DNA end agrees better with TRBJ2-7. The germline CDR1 and CDR2 sequences are SQVTM and ANQGSEA. The CDR3 runs 13 residues. The CDR3 sequence: CSVQTGSSYEQYF. CDR3 bases: TGCAGCGTACAGACAGGTAGCTCCTACGAGCAGTACTTC.

V and J are TRBV27 and TRBJ2-7, with D maybe TRBD1 (5 bases). Trimming left V 5 bases short and J 3 bases short, with 14 bases between. This CDR3 region has 14 residues. Germline V gene lookup returns CDR1 MNHEY and CDR2 SMNVEV (reference sequence). The chain's CDR3 is CASSALQANYEQYF. The CDR3 DNA reads TGTGCCAGCAGTGCCCTACAGGCGAACTACGAGCAGTACTTC.

The rearrangement links TRBV11-3 to TRBJ2-1; TRBD2 might be the D (6 bases). This CDR3 is 17 amino acids long. Germline values: CDR1 SGHNT, CDR2 YENEEA. V lost 4 bases, J lost 0 bases, and 16 bases lay in between. The CDR3 is CASSSSAGPSSYNEQFF. The DNA of the CDR3 is TGTGCCAGCAGCTCGTCAGCGGGCCCAAGCTCCTACAATGAGCAGTTCTTC.